This T cell receptor (beta chain) was obtained from a study of technical replicates of blood from a handful of donors. Data came from immunoSEQ multiplex PCR; TCRdb stores just in-frame clones and leaves some out. The sample consists of about 75,000 clones, around 93% of them appearing once. The V gene lost 0 bases and the J gene lost 3 bases, with 7 bases spanning the gap. This CDR3 has 14 amino acids. Germline CDR1 and CDR2: SGHTA and FQGNSA. The sequencing input was T cells isolated from PBMCs. The receptor comes from a human donor in good health. The chain has TRBV7-2 and TRBJ2-3; no reliable D call. In DNA form, the CDR3 reads TGTGCCAGCAGCTTAGCTCCGGGTACAGATACGCAGTATTTT. Translation: CASSLAPGTDTQYF.